One and the same sample provided the 32 T cell receptor beta chains below, sequenced in a study of CD8+CD57+ T cells in acquired aplastic anemia (dated by TCRdb to 2016 to 2019). The patients picked for sequencing were ones in whom flow cytometry had shown an expansion of CD8+CD57+ cells. TCRdb shows the sequencer as Illumina HiSeq 2000. TCR beta VDJ combination and CDR3 sequence profiling used genomic DNA as the template. TCRdb took the public reads, trimmed them with fastp at Q25, ran MiXCR for clone calling and kept in-frame beta chains. Each entry merges the rows of one CDR3 protein and shows their most common DNA and genes. This sample is represented by 200,000 to 250,000 distinct CDR3 sequences; around three fifths of them were singletons. Of the sample, around 58% is held by the ten largest clones. Sequencing was performed on sorted CD4+, CD8+, or CD8+CD57+ T cells (not recorded which) from PBMCs. These receptors all stem from a human donor with aplastic anemia.

The chain couples TRBV7-9 to TRBJ1-6; D gene unclear. The V end lost 1 base, the J end lost 6 bases, and 7 bases lay between the germline ends. Looked up from germline, CDR1 is SEHNR and CDR2 is FQNEAQ (reference sequence). The CDR3 extends over 14 amino acids. DNA for the CDR3: TGTGCCAGCAGCTTAGTTGGGGTTAATTCACCCCTCCACTTT. It encodes CASSLVGVNSPLHF.

This clonotype was counted a few times. The genes are TRBV9 and TRBJ1-2; TRBD1 matches 7 bases. J gave up 8 bases and V 3 bases, and 7 bases lay outside the gene matches. In germline, CDR1 is SGDLS, CDR2 YYNGEE. The CDR3 loop spans 13 amino acids. The CDR3 DNA reads TGTGCCAGCAGCGCAAGGGGGCGGGGCGGCTACACCTTC. Protein sequence: CASSARGRGGYTF. Complete variable domain (other parts from reference TRBV9 and TRBJ1-2): DSGVTQTPKHLITATGQRVTLRCSPRSGDLSVYWYQQSLDQGLQFLIQYYNGEERAKGNILERFSAQQFPDLHSELNLSSLELGDSALYFCASSARGRGGYTFGSGTRLTVV.

CDR3 DNA sequence: TGTGCCAGCAGCCCGCCGGACAGGGCGAAAAACATTCAGTACTTC. This sequence encodes CASSPPDRAKNIQYF. This chain connects TRBV7-9 to TRBJ2-4; TRBD1 matches 8 bases. Germline-derived CDR1 and CDR2 are SEHNR and FQNEAQ (reference sequence). This CDR3 is 15 amino acids long. V gave up 5 bases and J gave up 4 bases; unmatched junction bases: 7.

This chain links TRBV7-6 with TRBJ1-5; no definite D call. CDR3 length equals 15 residues. V was shortened by 2 bases and J by 6 bases, with 14 bases between the two germline ends. Germline CDR1 reads SGHVS; CDR2 reads FNYEAQ. CDR3 loop: CASSLSRTPGQPQHF. CDR3 DNA: TGTGCCAGCAGCTTAAGCAGGACCCCAGGTCAGCCCCAGCATTTT.

The chain joins TRBV24-1 to TRBJ2-1; 8 positions agree with TRBD2. Germline V gene data show CDR1 as KGHDR and CDR2 as SFDVKD. The CDR3 loop spans 16 amino acids. Unmatched junction bases numbered 8, after V lost 0 bases and J lost 8 bases. This CDR3 is CATSDLAGGTFDEQFF. For the CDR3, the DNA is TGTGCCACCAGTGATTTGGCGGGGGGAACTTTCGATGAGCAGTTCTTC.

This rearrangement joins TRBV30 to TRBJ1-1; D is possibly TRBD1 (5 bases). The length of the CDR3 is 13 residues. Germline assignment: CDR1 GTSNPN and CDR2 SVGIG (reference sequence). V lost 0 bases and J lost 7, with 12 bases in between. In nucleotides, the CDR3 is TGTGCCTGGAGTGTTGGGGGGACCGTTGAAGCTTTCTTT. Its translation is CAWSVGGTVEAFF.

The chain has TRBV7-2 and TRBJ1-2; no definite D call. The CDR3 is made up of 15 amino acids. V was pared by 2 bases and J by 0 bases, with 10 bases between. Germline V gene sequence: CDR1 SGHTA, CDR2 FQGNSA. The CDR3 DNA sequence: TGTGCCAGCAGCTTATCGGAGGGAGCTAACTATGGCTACACCTTC. Protein product: CASSLSEGANYGYTF.

The chain has TRBV5-6 and TRBJ2-5, with 10 bases that match TRBD1. Germline V gives CDR1 SGHDT, CDR2 YYEEEE. V dropped 0 bases and J dropped 5; count of bases not matched to a gene: 7. This CDR3 region has 16 residues. CDR3 protein: CASSLGGTGVGETQYF. The CDR3 DNA reads TGTGCCAGCAGCTTGGGGGGGACAGGGGTCGGGGAGACCCAGTACTTC.

This chain connects TRBV7-9 to TRBJ1-1; 7 bases agree with TRBD1. With V trimmed by 1 base and J by 2 bases, 7 bases remained unmatched. The germline V gene has CDR1 SEHNR and CDR2 FQNEAQ (reference sequence). The CDR3 runs to 16 residues. The CDR3 here is CASSLDPGQLNTEAFF. The CDR3 DNA sequence: TGTGCCAGCAGCTTAGATCCGGGACAGTTAAACACTGAAGCTTTCTTT.

The J gene is TRBJ1-1, the V gene TRBV7-2; 8 bases align to TRBD1. CDR3 length: 15 amino acids. From germline, CDR1 is SGHTA and CDR2 FQGNSA. The junction had 9 bases not matched to a gene; V was cut back by 3 bases and J by 6 bases. The CDR3 protein is CASSFFGTGLSEAFF. The CDR3 DNA is TGTGCCAGCAGCTTTTTTGGGACAGGCCTTTCTGAAGCTTTCTTT.

Concerning this clonotype: Its ends do not fully match the called genes, so a read error is possible. CDR3 loop: CASSVDGANTEALF. The DNA of the CDR3 is TGTGCCAGCAGCGTAGACGGGGCGAACACTGAAGCTCTCTTT. The chain couples TRBV9 to TRBJ1-1, with D maybe TRBD1 (5 bases). The CDR3 covers 14 residues. Germline CDR1 and CDR2: SGDLS and YYNGEE.

The chain uses TRBV19 and TRBJ1-5, with D unresolved. CDR3 size: 15 residues. The V gene's germline CDR1 is LNHDA and CDR2 SQIVND (reference sequence). Trimming stripped 1 base from V and 3 bases from J, with 10 bases between. The CDR3 region has the DNA TGTGCCAGTAGTATAGTTTTAGCACCCAATCAGCCCCAGCATTTT. This sequence encodes CASSIVLAPNQPQHF.

The genes are TRBV7-9 and TRBJ2-5; D possibly corresponds to TRBD2 (5 bases). This CDR3 spans 14 amino acids. The V gene's germline CDR1 is SEHNR and CDR2 FQNEAQ (reference sequence). The ends were cut back, 11 bases at V and 4 bases at J, with 20 bases in the middle. Written as DNA, the CDR3 is TGTGCCGCAAGAAGCGAGAGGGCCGGAGAGACCCAGTACTTC. It encodes CAARSERAGETQYF.

This clonotype was recorded a few times. This chain connects TRBV7-2 to TRBJ2-7; D assignment may be TRBD1 or TRBD2 (5 bases each). CDR3 size: 13 residues. Germline V gene sequence: CDR1 SGHTA, CDR2 FQGNSA. Trimming took 0 bases from V and 6 from J, leaving 9 bases between them. DNA for the CDR3: TGTGCCAGCAGCTTAGCGTGGGGGACCGAGCAGTACTTC. Protein: CASSLAWGTEQYF.

This clonotype was seen only a few times. The genes are TRBV28 and TRBJ1-2; no clear D. Trimming removed 3 bases from V and 8 bases from J, with 19 bases in between. The CDR3 runs to 15 residues. From germline, CDR1 is MDHEN and CDR2 SYDVKM. CDR3 in DNA: TGTGCCAGCAGTTTCCGACTTGGCTCTCGGGTGGGCTACACCTTC. Protein product: CASSFRLGSRVGYTF.

The chain uses TRBV20-1 and TRBJ2-7; 9 bases are a match to TRBD2. The V and J ends lost 7 bases and 2 bases, in that order; junction bases with no gene match: 6. The V gene's germline CDR1 is DFQATT and CDR2 SNEGSKA (reference sequence). The length of the CDR3 is 13 residues. The CDR3 DNA is TGCAGTGTCCGGACTAGCGCCGCCTACGAGCAGTACTTC. This gives the protein CSVRTSAAYEQYF.

This clonotype is classed as medium-sized. The chain has TRBV2 and TRBJ1-2; TRBD1 is a possible D gene (6 bases). The length of the CDR3 is 13 residues. V lost 4 bases to trimming and J lost 4 bases, with 10 bases between them. From germline, CDR1 is SNHLY and CDR2 FYNNEI. CDR3 nucleotides: TGTGCCAGCAGTGTTCAGGACAGCTATGGCTACACCTTC. It specifies CASSVQDSYGYTF.

This clonotype was counted at least ten times. This chain connects TRBV7-8 to TRBJ2-1, with 10 positions matching TRBD2. This CDR3 region has 18 residues. The ends lost 1 base at V and 4 bases at J; junction bases unmatched: 10. The germline V gene encodes CDR1 SGHVS and CDR2 FQNEAQ. DNA of the CDR3: TGTGCCAGCAGCTTAGGTCTAGCGGGGGCCAAAAAATACAATGAGCAGTTCTTC. Translated, it gives CASSLGLAGAKKYNEQFF.

This rearrangement joins TRBV2 to TRBJ1-3, with TRBD1 matching 8 bases. Germline V gene data show CDR1 as SNHLY and CDR2 as FYNNEI. The CDR3 spans 13 residues. V shed 5 bases, J shed 9 bases, and the junction held 6 bases outside the gene matches. The CDR3 DNA sequence: TGTGCCAGCAGTTGGAGGACAGGGAGCACCATATATTTT. Encoded protein: CASSWRTGSTIYF.

This chain joins TRBV10-3 and TRBJ2-1, with D uncertain. Germline V CDR1 and CDR2: ENHRY, SYGVKD. The CDR3 spans 12 residues. V was shortened by 0 bases and J by 7 bases, with 4 bases between the two germline ends. This CDR3 reads CAISESRNEQFF. The CDR3 coding sequence is TGTGCCATCAGTGAGTCTCGGAATGAGCAGTTCTTC.

The genes are TRBV6-5 and TRBJ1-5, with D unresolved. V lost 0 bases and J 4 bases, leaving 4 bases between the germline ends. Per the germline V gene, CDR1 is MNHEY and CDR2 is SVGAGI. CDR3 length: 13 residues. CDR3 DNA sequence: TGTGCCAGCAGTTACTCGAAGAATCAGCCCCAGCATTTT. Translating it yields CASSYSKNQPQHF.

This clonotype was seen repeatedly, ten times or more. This sequence joins TRBV2 and TRBJ2-5, with D unclear. The CDR3 sequence is 11 residues long. Deletions cut 6 bases from V and 4 bases from J, with 6 bases between. Germline V gene sequence: CDR1 SNHLY, CDR2 FYNNEI. CDR3 loop: CASRQGETQYF. In DNA, the CDR3 is TGTGCCAGCAGACAAGGAGAGACCCAGTACTTC. The whole variable domain, remainder taken from reference TRBV2 and TRBJ2-5, is EPEVTQTPSHQVTQMGQEVILRCVPISNHLYFYWYRQILGQKVEFLVSFYNNEISEKSEIFDDQFSVERPDGSNFTLKIRSTKLEDSAMYFCASRQGETQYFGPGTRLLVL.

Ten or more counts support this clonotype. The V call is TRBV7-2, the J call TRBJ2-5; D is uncertain. Trimming cost V 2 bases and J 4 bases, with 2 bases left between them. This CDR3 spans 11 amino acids. Per the germline V gene, CDR1 is SGHTA and CDR2 is FQGNSA. The CDR3 sequence: CASSLSETQYF. The CDR3, as DNA: TGTGCCAGCAGCTTATCAGAGACCCAGTACTTC. Using reference TRBV7-2 and TRBJ2-5 for the parts outside the CDR3, the full variable domain is GAGVSQSPSNKVTEKGKDVELRCDPISGHTALYWYRQSLGQGLEFLIYFQGNSAPDKSGLPSDRFSAERTGGSVSTLTIQRTQQEDSAVYLCASSLSETQYFGPGTRLLVL.

The genes are TRBV2 and TRBJ2-7, with TRBD2 as a possible D gene (6 bases). The CDR3 length is 12 residues. Germline-derived CDR1 and CDR2 are SNHLY and FYNNEI. The V gene lost 8 bases and the J gene lost 3 bases, with 11 bases spanning the gap. The CDR3 coding sequence is TGTGCCAGCGCGGGGAGGAGCTACGAGCAGTACTTC. Protein: CASAGRSYEQYF.

This clonotype has only one observation. One end of the junction does not line up with germline, which may come from a read error. This sequence joins TRBV7-9 and TRBJ2-1; 7 nucleotides match TRBD1. This CDR3 has 15 amino acids. Germline V gene data show CDR1 as SEHNR and CDR2 as FQNEAQ (reference sequence). The CDR3: CACSLDAGGYNEQFF. CDR3 sequence (DNA): TGTGCCTGCAGCTTAGACGCAGGGGGCTACAATGAGCAGTTCTTC.

A few counts support this clonotype. The chain employs TRBV7-2 and TRBJ2-6, with D perhaps matching TRBD1 (6 bases). With 4 bases removed from V and 0 bases from J, the gap between germline ends came to 7 bases. The CDR3 sequence is 15 residues long. Germline values: CDR1 SGHTA, CDR2 FQGNSA. The CDR3: CASSWTASGANVLTF. The CDR3 DNA follows: TGTGCCAGCAGCTGGACAGCCTCTGGGGCCAACGTCCTGACTTTC.

The rearrangement joins TRBV20-1 to TRBJ2-7, with no clear D. The germline V gene encodes CDR1 DFQATT and CDR2 SNEGSKA (reference sequence). The V end was cut by 5 bases, the J end by 1 base, with 6 bases between. The CDR3 is 11 amino acids. This chain's CDR3 is CSAGASYEQYF. The CDR3 DNA sequence: TGCAGTGCTGGAGCTTCCTACGAGCAGTACTTC.

This clonotype appeared many times. V is TRBV28 and J is TRBJ2-7; 13 nucleotides match TRBD2. Germline CDR1 and CDR2: MDHEN and SYDVKM. J was trimmed by 2 bases and V by 4 bases; bases with no gene match: 8. The CDR3 is made up of 17 amino acids. CDR3 DNA sequence: TGTGCCAGCAGTTCGCCCTATACTAGCGGGGGGGCCTACGAGCAGTACTTC. Protein: CASSSPYTSGGAYEQYF.

The chain uses TRBV7-9 and TRBJ1-1; D is unresolved. The V and J ends lost 0 bases and 7 bases respectively, with 6 bases between them. The CDR3 runs 12 residues. Germline values: CDR1 SEHNR, CDR2 FQNEAQ (reference sequence). The DNA of the CDR3 is TGTGCCAGCAGCTTAGCAGTCAATGAAGCTTTCTTT. It encodes CASSLAVNEAFF.

Worth noting for this clonotype: The junction shows a germline mismatch at one end, possibly a read error. J is TRBJ1-4 and V is TRBV15, with D hard to call. CDR3 length: 14 amino acids. Looked up from germline, CDR1 is LNHNV and CDR2 is YYDKDF (reference sequence). In nucleotides, the CDR3 is TGTGCCAGCAGTGGGGTGACAACTAATGAAAGACTGTTTTTT. Encoded protein: CASSGVTTNERLFF.

This chain joins TRBV24-1 and TRBJ1-1, with TRBD1 identical over 8 bases. CDR1 and CDR2 from the germline V gene are KGHDR and SFDVKD. The ends lost 7 bases at V and 4 bases at J; junction bases unmatched: 4. The CDR3 extends over 13 amino acids. The CDR3 region is CATRRGQGTEAFF. The CDR3 DNA is TGTGCCACCAGGCGAGGACAGGGCACTGAAGCTTTCTTT.

This clonotype was picked up many times. The chain has TRBV12-3 or TRBV12-4 and TRBJ1-4; perhaps TRBD1 as D (6 bases). With 0 bases removed from V and 6 bases from J, the gap between germline ends came to 17 bases. The CDR3 has 17 amino acids. The CDR3 DNA reads as TGTGCCAGCAGTTTAGCGCCACGGGGGGGGGCAGATGAAAAACTGTTTTTT. The encoded protein is CASSLAPRGGADEKLFF.